Listed here are 14 T cell receptor beta chains from one sample, sequenced in a study of T cell changes during pregnancy in multiple sclerosis. The protocol was immunoSEQ multiplex PCR, while the TCRdb copy is restricted to in-frame clones and leaves out a portion. This table holds 40,000 to 60,000 clones, roughly nine tenths found once. Sequenced here: peripheral blood, sampled in the first trimester of pregnancy. Receptors originate from a female donor in good health, enrolled as a control in a pregnancy study.

The chain employs TRBV7-3 and TRBJ2-1; 10 positions match TRBD2. This CDR3 is built from 15 residues. Germline lookup yields CDR1 SGHTA and CDR2 FQGTGA. V dropped 4 bases and J dropped 7; count of bases not matched to a gene: 7. The chain's CDR3 is CASSYQRGGQNEQFF. The CDR3 DNA is TGTGCCAGCAGCTACCAGCGGGGGGGCCAAAATGAGCAGTTCTTC.

The V call is TRBV2, the J call TRBJ2-5; possible D gene TRBD2, 5 bases. The V gene's germline CDR1 is SNHLY and CDR2 FYNNEI. This CDR3 spans 13 amino acids. V shed 3 bases and J shed 5 bases, with 10 bases lying between them. CDR3 loop: CASSEDGMETQYF. The CDR3 nucleotides are TGTGCCAGCAGTGAGGACGGGATGGAGACCCAGTACTTC. Variable domain in full (rest from reference TRBV2 and TRBJ2-5): EPEVTQTPSHQVTQMGQEVILRCVPISNHLYFYWYRQILGQKVEFLVSFYNNEISEKSEIFDDQFSVERPDGSNFTLKIRSTKLEDSAMYFCASSEDGMETQYFGPGTRLLVL.

This clone appeared once. The J gene is TRBJ1-2, the V gene TRBV27; TRBD1 matches 7 bases. Germline loops: CDR1 MNHEY, CDR2 SMNVEV (reference sequence). The CDR3 covers 16 residues. The V segment lost 5 bases and the J segment 0 bases; nucleotides outside the gene matches: 9. DNA of the CDR3: TGTGCCAGCAGTCCATGGACAGGACAAGCTAACTATGGCTACACCTTC. This codes for CASSPWTGQANYGYTF.

CDR3 residues: CASKLQGAANEKLFF. CDR3 coding DNA: TGTGCCAGCAAACTACAGGGGGCTGCTAATGAAAAACTGTTTTTT. The chain recombines TRBV27 with TRBJ1-4; 9 nucleotides line up with TRBD1. Germline CDR1 reads MNHEY; CDR2 reads SMNVEV (reference sequence). The V gene end was trimmed by 7 bases and the J gene end by 3 bases; junction bases not matched to a gene: 6. The length of the CDR3 is 15 residues.

V gene TRBV25-1 combines with J gene TRBJ2-1; 8 bases are a match to TRBD2. This CDR3 contains 17 residues. Germline assignment: CDR1 MGHDK and CDR2 SYGVNS. J was trimmed by 5 bases and V by 2 bases; bases with no gene match: 11. CDR3 loop: CASSEEIGLAANNEQFF. Written as DNA, the CDR3 is TGTGCCAGCAGTGAAGAGATAGGACTAGCAGCCAACAATGAGCAGTTCTTC.

This clone was observed a single time. J is TRBJ2-7 and V is TRBV11-2; TRBD2 matches 11 bases. The length of the CDR3 is 15 residues. J lost 3 bases, V lost 5 bases, and 6 bases had no gene match. Germline V gene lookup returns CDR1 SGHAT and CDR2 FQNNGV. The CDR3 loop reads CASSRTTSGDYEQYF. CDR3 DNA: TGTGCCAGCAGCCGGACGACTAGCGGGGACTACGAGCAGTACTTC.

The chain employs TRBV7-2 and TRBJ2-7; TRBD2 matches 7 bases. After removal of 0 bases from V and 7 bases from J, the junction contained 6 bases not matched to a gene. There are 14 residues in the CDR3. Germline V gene sequence: CDR1 SGHTA, CDR2 FQGNSA. The CDR3 sequence is CASSLAGGPGEQYF. DNA for the CDR3: TGTGCCAGCAGCTTAGCGGGAGGGCCGGGGGAGCAGTACTTC.

The CDR3 sequence is CASSEALAGGTYEQYF. The DNA of the CDR3 is TGTGCCAGCAGTGAAGCGCTAGCGGGGGGTACCTACGAGCAGTACTTC. The genes are TRBV6-1 and TRBJ2-7, with TRBD2 identical over 11 bases. Germline V gene sequence: CDR1 MNHNS, CDR2 SASEGT. The ends lost 0 bases at V and 2 bases at J; junction bases unmatched: 3. The CDR3 length is 16 residues.

V and J are TRBV5-6 and TRBJ1-2; the D is unclear. CDR1 SGHDT and CDR2 YYEEEE come from the germline V gene. The CDR3 has 15 amino acids. V lost 0 bases and J lost 8, with 17 bases in between. DNA of the CDR3: TGTGCCAGCAGCTTGGGGTCCAGTCTAGTGGCCGGCTACACCTTC. The encoded protein is CASSLGSSLVAGYTF. Full variable domain (outside the CDR3, taken from reference TRBV5-6 and TRBJ1-2): DAGVTQSPTHLIKTRGQQVTLRCSPKSGHDTVSWYQQALGQGPQFIFQYYEEEERQRGNFPDRFSGHQFPNYSSELNVNALLLGDSALYLCASSLGSSLVAGYTFGSGTRLTVV.

The genes are TRBV7-2 and TRBJ2-3, with D possibly matching TRBD1 (6 bases). The CDR3 consists of 12 residues. Deletions cut 8 bases from V and 10 bases from J, with 16 bases between. Germline V gene data show CDR1 as SGHTA and CDR2 as FQGNSA. In DNA form, the CDR3 reads TGTGCCAGCTCTCCACCAGGGGATGCGCAGTATTTT. It translates to CASSPPGDAQYF.

V is TRBV30 and J is TRBJ1-5, with D possibly matching TRBD1 (6 bases). Trimming removed 7 bases from V and 0 bases from J, with 16 bases in between. There are 15 residues in the CDR3. Germline assignment: CDR1 GTSNPN and CDR2 SVGIG (reference sequence). The CDR3 DNA follows: TGTGCCTTTTCCCGGGACATCTTTAGCAATCAGCCCCAGCATTTT. As protein: CAFSRDIFSNQPQHF.

V gene TRBV19 combines with J gene TRBJ1-5, with D possibly being TRBD1 (5 bases). The V gene's germline CDR1 is LNHDA and CDR2 SQIVND (reference sequence). The CDR3 length is 15 residues. V lost 7 bases to trimming and J lost 6 bases, with 19 bases between them. As DNA, the CDR3 is TGTGCCAGTAACCGCGGGGCCCGTGGCCCTCAGCCCCAGCATTTT. Protein product: CASNRGARGPQPQHF.

The V call is TRBV2, the J call TRBJ1-5; 10 nucleotides match TRBD1. The CDR3 loop spans 18 amino acids. With 4 bases clipped from V and 2 bases from J, the junction kept 11 bases outside the gene matches. Germline V gene data show CDR1 as SNHLY and CDR2 as FYNNEI. In nucleotides, the CDR3 is TGTGCCAGCAGTGTGCCCCGGGACAGGGGAATCGGCAATCAGCCCCAGCATTTT. Residues: CASSVPRDRGIGNQPQHF.

A single count supports this clone. Here the CDR3 DNA reads TGCAGTGCTAGAGATCTGTCCGAGCAGTACTTC. As protein: CSARDLSEQYF. The V and J genes are TRBV20-1 and TRBJ2-7; D call uncertain. The germline V gene encodes CDR1 DFQATT and CDR2 SNEGSKA (reference sequence). V shed 0 bases and J shed 6 bases, with 6 bases lying between them. The CDR3 totals 11 residues.